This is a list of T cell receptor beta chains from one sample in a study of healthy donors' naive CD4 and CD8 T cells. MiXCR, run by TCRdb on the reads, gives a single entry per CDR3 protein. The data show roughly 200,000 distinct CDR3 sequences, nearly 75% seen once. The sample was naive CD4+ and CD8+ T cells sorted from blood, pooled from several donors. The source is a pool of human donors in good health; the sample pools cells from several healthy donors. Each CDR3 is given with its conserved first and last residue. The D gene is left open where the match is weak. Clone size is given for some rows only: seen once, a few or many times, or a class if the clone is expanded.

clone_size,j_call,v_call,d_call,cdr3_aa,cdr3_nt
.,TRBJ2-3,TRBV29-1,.,CSVEVPSVQADTQYF,TGCAGCGTTGAAGTCCCTAGCGTTCAGGCAGATACGCAGTATTTT
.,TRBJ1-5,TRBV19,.,CASSTVGRNQPQHF,TGTGCCAGTAGTACCGTGGGCAGGAATCAGCCCCAGCATTTT
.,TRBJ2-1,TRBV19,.,CASSMPGDEYNEQFF,TGTGCCAGTAGTATGCCAGGTGATGAATACAATGAGCAGTTCTTC
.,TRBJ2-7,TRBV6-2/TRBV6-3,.,CASSPNRDEQYF,TGTGCCAGCAGTCCGAACAGGGACGAGCAGTACTTC
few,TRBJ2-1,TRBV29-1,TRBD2,CSVEAATSGNSYNEQFF,TGCAGCGTTGAAGCCGCGACTAGCGGGAACTCCTACAATGAGCAGTTCTTC
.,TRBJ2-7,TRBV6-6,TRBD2,CASRLAGDEQYF,TGTGCCAGCAGACTAGCGGGAGACGAGCAGTACTTC
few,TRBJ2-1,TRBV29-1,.,CSVQTTGPRKFF,TGCAGCGTCCAAACCACGGGGCCGAGGAAGTTCTTC
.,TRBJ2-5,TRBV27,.,CASSTLGETQYF,TGTGCCAGCAGCACGTTGGGGGAGACCCAGTACTTC
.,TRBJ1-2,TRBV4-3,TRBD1,CASSQVWSEQGKGYTF,TGCGCCAGCAGCCAAGTCTGGTCGGAACAGGGGAAGGGCTACACCTTC
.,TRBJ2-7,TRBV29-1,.,CSVESDDTYEQYF,TGCAGCGTTGAATCGGATGATACCTACGAGCAGTACTTC
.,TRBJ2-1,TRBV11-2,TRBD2,CASSGRLAGGFGSYNEQFF,TGTGCCAGCAGCGGTAGACTAGCGGGGGGCTTCGGATCCTACAATGAGCAGTTCTTC
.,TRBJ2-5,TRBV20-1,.,CSASSSQETQYF,TGCAGTGCTAGTTCCTCGCAAGAGACCCAGTACTTC
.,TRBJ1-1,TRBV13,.,CASSLRGRYTEAFF,TGTGCCAGCAGCTTAAGGGGTCGATACACTGAAGCTTTCTTT
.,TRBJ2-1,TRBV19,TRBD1,CASSPRQGKRLEQFF,TGTGCCAGTAGCCCGAGACAGGGAAAGAGGCTTGAGCAGTTCTTC
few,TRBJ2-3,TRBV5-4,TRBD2,CASSSLSGMGDTDTQYF,TGTGCCAGCAGCTCCCTTAGCGGGATGGGTGACACAGATACGCAGTATTTT
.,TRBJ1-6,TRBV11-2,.,CASSLGDTFYNSPLHF,TGTGCCAGCAGCTTAGGGGACACCTTTTATAATTCACCCCTCCACTTT
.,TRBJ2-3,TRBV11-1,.,CASSLTGEYTDTQYF,TGTGCCAGCAGCTTAACGGGAGAGTACACAGATACGCAGTATTTT
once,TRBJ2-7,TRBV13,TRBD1,CASSLTSGTVRDEQYF,TGTGCCAGCAGCTTAACCTCCGGGACAGTCCGGGACGAGCAGTACTTC
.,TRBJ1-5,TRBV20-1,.,CSASNTNQPQHF,TGCAGTGCCTCAAACACGAATCAGCCCCAGCATTTT
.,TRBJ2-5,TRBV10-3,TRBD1,CAISAGQLASQETQYF,TGTGCCATCAGTGCGGGACAGCTCGCCTCCCAAGAGACCCAGTACTTC
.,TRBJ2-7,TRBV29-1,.,CSVRMASYEQYF,TGCAGCGTCAGGATGGCCTCCTACGAGCAGTACTTC
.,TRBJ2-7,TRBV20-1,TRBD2,CSARDTPSGAYEQYF,TGCAGTGCTAGGGATACGCCTAGCGGAGCCTACGAGCAGTACTTC
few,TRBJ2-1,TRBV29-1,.,CSVGANEQFF,TGCAGCGTTGGGGCGAATGAGCAGTTCTTC
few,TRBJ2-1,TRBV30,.,CAWSVSGYEQFF,TGTGCCTGGAGTGTAAGTGGATATGAGCAGTTCTTC
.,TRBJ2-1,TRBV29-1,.,CSVGRDSGHNEQFF,TGCAGCGTTGGAAGGGATAGCGGCCACAATGAGCAGTTCTTC
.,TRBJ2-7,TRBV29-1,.,CSGGREAHEQYF,TGCAGCGGCGGCAGGGAGGCCCACGAGCAGTACTTC
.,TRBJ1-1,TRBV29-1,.,CSGNKNTEAFF,TGCAGCGGAAACAAGAACACTGAAGCTTTCTTT
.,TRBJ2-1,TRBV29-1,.,CSVYVAPSYNEQFF,TGCAGCGTTTATGTAGCCCCCTCCTACAATGAGCAGTTCTTC
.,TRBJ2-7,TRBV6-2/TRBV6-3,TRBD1,CASSYWGQGPYEQYF,TGTGCCAGCAGTTACTGGGGACAGGGACCCTACGAGCAGTACTTC
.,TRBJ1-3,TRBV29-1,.,CSVFKGTGNTIYF,TGCAGCGTTTTCAAGGGAACTGGAAACACCATATATTTT
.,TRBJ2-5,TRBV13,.,CASSYPLAGGETQYF,TGTGCCAGCAGCTACCCTCTAGCTGGCGGAGAGACCCAGTACTTC
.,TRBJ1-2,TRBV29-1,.,CSVPTNGLSGYTF,TGCAGTGTTCCCACTAATGGGCTATCCGGCTACACCTTC
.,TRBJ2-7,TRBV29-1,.,CSINLGQSYEQYF,TGCAGTATCAACTTAGGACAGTCCTACGAGCAGTACTTC
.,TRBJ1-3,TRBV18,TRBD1,CASSPVPHQGQLSGNTIYF,TGTGCCAGCTCACCAGTGCCCCACCAGGGACAGCTCTCTGGAAACACCATATATTTT
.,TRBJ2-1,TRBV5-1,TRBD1,CASSHGQGPYNEQFF,TGCGCCAGCAGCCACGGACAGGGTCCCTACAATGAGCAGTTCTTC
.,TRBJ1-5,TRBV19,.,CASTVSNQPQHF,TGTGCCTCGACAGTCAGCAATCAGCCCCAGCATTTT
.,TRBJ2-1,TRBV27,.,CASSASSYNEQFF,TGTGCCAGCAGTGCGAGCTCCTACAATGAGCAGTTCTTC
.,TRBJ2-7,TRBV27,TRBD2,CASRGLAGVREQYF,TGTGCCAGCAGGGGACTAGCGGGAGTACGCGAGCAGTACTTC
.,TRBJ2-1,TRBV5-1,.,CASSRSGLRSYNEQFF,TGCGCCAGCAGTCGGAGCGGACTGCGATCCTACAATGAGCAGTTCTTC
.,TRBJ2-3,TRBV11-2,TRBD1,CASSFVGQTDTQYF,TGTGCCAGCAGCTTCGTGGGACAGACAGATACGCAGTATTTT
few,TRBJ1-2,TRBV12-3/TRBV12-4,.,CASSGGYGYTF,TGTGCCAGTAGCGGAGGGTATGGCTACACCTTC
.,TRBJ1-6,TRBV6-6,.,CASHLANSPLHF,TGTGCCAGCCATTTGGCGAATTCACCCCTCCACTTT
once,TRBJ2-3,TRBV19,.,CASSRGSPDTQYF,TGTGCCAGTAGTCGCGGTAGCCCAGATACGCAGTATTTT
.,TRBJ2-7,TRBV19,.,CASSIVASYEQYF,TGTGCCAGTAGTATAGTCGCCTCCTACGAGCAGTACTTC
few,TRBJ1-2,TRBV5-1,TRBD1,CASQTGTGAAYGYTF,TGCGCCAGCCAGACCGGGACAGGGGCTGCCTATGGCTACACCTTC
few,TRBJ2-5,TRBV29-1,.,CSVIMGSETQYF,TGCAGCGTTATTATGGGATCGGAGACCCAGTACTTC
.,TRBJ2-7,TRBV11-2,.,CASSLVVGIAYEQYF,TGTGCCAGCAGCTTAGTTGTGGGCATCGCCTACGAGCAGTACTTC
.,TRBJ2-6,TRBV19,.,CASRKVPEANVLTF,TGTGCCAGTAGGAAGGTTCCTGAGGCCAACGTCCTGACTTTC
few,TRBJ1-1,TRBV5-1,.,CASSLTVAGNTEAFF,TGCGCCAGCAGCTTGACCGTGGCGGGTAACACTGAAGCTTTCTTT